The rows below give T cell receptor beta chains drawn from one sample of a study of blood T cell repertoires in COVID-19. TCRdb's copy holds only in-frame clones and misses some; the assay was immunoSEQ multiplex PCR. The sample holds over 400,000 clones, 85% to 90% seen once. The sample taken for sequencing was peripheral blood. The receptors come from a woman between 50 and 59 years old with COVID-19, enrolled during active disease. Both conserved end residues are part of each CDR3. The D gene is left open where the match is weak. Only some rows state a clone size, as once, few, many or a class for expanded clones.

d_gene | j_gene | v_gene | abundance | CDR3nt | CDR3aa
- | TRBJ2-7 | TRBV1 | - | TGCACCAGCAGCCAAGATCCTCTAGCGGGGGGCTCGACCTACGAGCAGTACTTC | CTSSQDPLAGGSTYEQYF
- | TRBJ2-7 | TRBV6-5 | - | TGTGCCAGCAGCGATGCTGGGGCGGACGAGCAGTACTTC | CASSDAGADEQYF
- | TRBJ1-1 | TRBV5-1 | - | TGCGCCAGCAGCTTTCCAGGAAACACTGAAGCTTTCTTT | CASSFPGNTEAFF
TRBD2 | TRBJ2-3 | TRBV11-2 | once | TGTGCAGAACTGGGGGAGGGAGATACGCAGTATTTT | CAELGEGDTQYF
TRBD1 | TRBJ1-5 | TRBV6-5 | - | TGTGCCAGCACATCCCGACAGGGCGGCGGTCAGCCCCAGCATTTT | CASTSRQGGGQPQHF
TRBD2 | TRBJ2-5 | TRBV19 | - | TGTGCCAGTAGTATGTCTCGGGGGGGCGTAGAGACCCAGTACTTC | CASSMSRGGVETQYF
- | TRBJ2-3 | TRBV27 | - | TGTGCCAGCAGCAGTATTGGTAGCACAGATACGCAGTATTTT | CASSSIGSTDTQYF
- | TRBJ1-1 | TRBV6-5 | - | TGTGCCACAAAAGGGGTGGGCACTGAAGCTTTCTTT | CATKGVGTEAFF
TRBD1 | TRBJ2-1 | TRBV4-2 | - | TGTGCCAGCAGCCAAGGCGGGACAGGGCTCAACAATGAGCAGTTCTTC | CASSQGGTGLNNEQFF
- | TRBJ1-5 | TRBV2 | - | TGTGCCACGGGGAGGGAGGTAGGCAATCAGCCCCAGCATTTT | CATGREVGNQPQHF
- | TRBJ1-1 | TRBV12-5 | - | TGTGCTAGTGGTTTGCCATCCATGAACACTGAAGCTTTCTTT | CASGLPSMNTEAFF
- | TRBJ2-2 | TRBV11-2 | - | TGTGCCAGCAGCTTAGGGGCCCTGAACACCGGGGAGCTGTTTTTT | CASSLGALNTGELFF
- | TRBJ1-1 | TRBV18 | - | TGTGCCAGCTCACCACTCTCCCCCCGGGATGAAGCTTTCTTT | CASSPLSPRDEAFF
- | TRBJ1-2 | TRBV11-3 | - | TGTGCCAGCAGCTCCTCAGGGGTCGGCTACACCTTC | CASSSSGVGYTF
TRBD1 | TRBJ1-2 | TRBV6-2/TRBV6-3 | - | TGTGCCAGCAGTCGAAACAGGGGGCCCAAGGATGGCTACACCTTC | CASSRNRGPKDGYTF
TRBD1 | TRBJ2-1 | TRBV27 | - | TGTGCCAGCAGTCAGAACAGGGGAAATGAGCAGTTCTTC | CASSQNRGNEQFF
TRBD1 | TRBJ2-3 | TRBV19 | - | TGTGCCACCAGGGGGATCGGGGATACGCAGTATTTT | CATRGIGDTQYF
- | TRBJ1-4 | TRBV5-1 | - | TGCGCCAGCAGCCTCAACCCGACAACAACTAATGAAAAACTGTTTTTT | CASSLNPTTTNEKLFF
- | TRBJ1-1 | TRBV9 | - | TGTGCCAGCAGCTTAACACGAAACACTGAAGCTTTCTTT | CASSLTRNTEAFF